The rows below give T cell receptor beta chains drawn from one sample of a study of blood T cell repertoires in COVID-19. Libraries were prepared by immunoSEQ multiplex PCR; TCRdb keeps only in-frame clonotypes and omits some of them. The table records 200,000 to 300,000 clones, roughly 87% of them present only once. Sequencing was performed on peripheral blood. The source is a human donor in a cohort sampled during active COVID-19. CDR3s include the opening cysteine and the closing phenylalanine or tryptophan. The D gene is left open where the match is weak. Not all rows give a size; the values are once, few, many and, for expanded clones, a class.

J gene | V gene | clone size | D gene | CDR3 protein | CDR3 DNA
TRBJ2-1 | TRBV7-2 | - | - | CASSPTTSLSYNEQFF | TGTGCCAGCAGCCCAACGACTAGTTTGAGCTACAATGAGCAGTTCTTC
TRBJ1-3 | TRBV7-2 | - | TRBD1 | CASSPKQGVILPHGNTIYF | TGTGCCAGCAGCCCCAAGCAGGGGGTTATCCTACCCCACGGAAACACCATATATTTT
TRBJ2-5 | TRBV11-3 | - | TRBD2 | CASSLDGTRVETQYF | TGTGCCAGCAGCTTAGACGGGACTAGGGTAGAGACCCAGTACTTC
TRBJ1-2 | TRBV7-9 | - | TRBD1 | CASSIGQGGYYGYTF | TGTGCCAGCAGTATCGGACAGGGGGGCTACTATGGCTACACCTTC
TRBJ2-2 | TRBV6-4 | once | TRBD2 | CASGGVNTGELFF | TGTGCCAGCGGGGGGGTCAACACCGGGGAGCTGTTTTTT
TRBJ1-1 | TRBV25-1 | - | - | CASSEFPDTEAFF | TGTGCCAGCAGTGAATTCCCGGACACTGAAGCTTTCTTT
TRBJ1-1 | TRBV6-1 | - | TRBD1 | CASSEGQRTEAFF | TGTGCCAGCAGTGAGGGACAGCGCACTGAAGCTTTCTTT
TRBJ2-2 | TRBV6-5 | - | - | CASSLLSGIGELFF | TGTGCCAGCAGCCTACTCTCGGGGATCGGGGAGCTGTTTTTT
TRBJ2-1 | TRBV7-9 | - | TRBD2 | CASSLEIWTSGSNEQFF | TGTGCCAGCAGCTTAGAAATCTGGACTAGCGGGAGTAATGAGCAGTTCTTC
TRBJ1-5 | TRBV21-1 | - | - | CASTGRRQGLNSNQPQHF | TGTGCCAGCACCGGACGAAGACAGGGCCTCAATAGCAATCAGCCCCAGCATTTT
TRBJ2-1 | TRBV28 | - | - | CASSLGLAIDNEQFF | TGTGCCAGCAGTTTGGGGCTAGCGATCGACAATGAGCAGTTCTTC
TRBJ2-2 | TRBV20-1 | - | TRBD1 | CSASPGQGYGGELFF | TGCAGTGCTAGTCCGGGACAGGGGTATGGCGGGGAGCTGTTTTTT
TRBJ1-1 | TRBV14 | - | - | CASSQANTEAFF | TGTGCCAGCAGCCAGGCGAACACTGAAGCTTTCTTT
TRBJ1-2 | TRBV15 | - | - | CATSRDSGPRGGYTF | TGTGCCACCAGCAGAGATTCAGGGCCCAGGGGAGGCTACACCTTC
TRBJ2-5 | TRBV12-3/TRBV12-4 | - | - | CASRPSSQETQYF | TGTGCCAGCAGACCGAGTTCCCAAGAGACCCAGTACTTC
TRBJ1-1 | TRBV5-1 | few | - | CASKIAGDTEAFF | TGCGCCAGCAAAATAGCGGGGGACACTGAAGCTTTCTTT
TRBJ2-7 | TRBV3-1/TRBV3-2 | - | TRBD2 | CASSPRGDTYEQYF | TGTGCCAGCAGCCCGCGGGGGGACACCTACGAGCAGTACTTC
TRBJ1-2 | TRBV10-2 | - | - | CASSEPGRGGYTF | TGCGCCAGCAGTGAGCCGGGGAGGGGTGGCTACACCTTC
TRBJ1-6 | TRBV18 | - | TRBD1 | CASSSTGVNSPLHF | TGTGCCAGCTCATCAACAGGGGTCAATTCACCCCTCCACTTT
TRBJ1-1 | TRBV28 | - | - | CASSLSRVNTEAFF | TGTGCCAGCAGTTTAAGCAGGGTGAACACTGAAGCTTTCTTT
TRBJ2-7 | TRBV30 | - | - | CAWTPGSYEQYF | TGTGCCTGGACCCCGGGCTCCTACGAGCAGTACTTC
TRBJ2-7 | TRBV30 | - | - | CAWSNQEGGEQYF | TGTGCCTGGAGTAACCAGGAAGGGGGTGAGCAGTACTTC
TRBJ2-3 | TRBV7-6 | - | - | CASSHPPTDTQYF | TGTGCCAGCAGCCATCCCCCCACAGATACGCAGTATTTT
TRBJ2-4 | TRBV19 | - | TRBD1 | CASSRQGTIQYF | TGTGCCAGTTCCAGACAGGGGACCATTCAGTACTTC
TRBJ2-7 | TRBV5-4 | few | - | CASSVISSYEQYF | TGTGCCAGCAGCGTTATTAGCTCCTACGAGCAGTACTTC
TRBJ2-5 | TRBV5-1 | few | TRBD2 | CASSSGGSGSEETQYF | TGCGCCAGCAGTTCAGGGGGTAGCGGGAGTGAAGAGACCCAGTACTTC
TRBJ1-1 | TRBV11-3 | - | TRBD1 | CASSLHRQGEAFF | TGTGCCAGCAGCCTCCATCGACAGGGTGAAGCTTTCTTT
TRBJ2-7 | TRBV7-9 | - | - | CASSFFPPGDYEQYF | TGTGCCAGCAGCTTTTTTCCCCCGGGGGACTACGAGCAGTACTTC
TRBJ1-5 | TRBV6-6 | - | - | CASSYGAGIGDQPQHF | TGTGCCAGCAGTTACGGTGCAGGGATCGGCGATCAGCCCCAGCATTTT
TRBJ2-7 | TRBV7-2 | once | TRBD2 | CASSLTSGSYEQYF | TGTGCCAGCAGCCTTACTAGCGGGAGTTACGAGCAGTACTTC
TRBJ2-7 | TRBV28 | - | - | CASSRAYEQYF | TGTGCCAGCAGTCGCGCCTACGAGCAGTACTTC
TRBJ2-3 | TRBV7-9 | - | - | CASSLSIASTDTQYF | TGTGCCAGCAGCTTATCGATAGCTAGCACAGATACGCAGTATTTT
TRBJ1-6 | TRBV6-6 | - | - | CASSYREVNSPLHF | TGTGCCAGCAGTTACAGGGAGGTAAATTCACCCCTCCACTTT
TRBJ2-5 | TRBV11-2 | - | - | CASSPGLYETQYF | TGTGCCAGCAGCCCAGGGTTATACGAGACCCAGTACTTC
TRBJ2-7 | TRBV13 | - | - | CASSLGAREQYF | TGTGCCAGCAGCTTAGGGGCTCGCGAGCAGTACTTC
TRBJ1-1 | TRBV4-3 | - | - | CASSQGPVESGGPLNTEAFF | TGCGCCAGCAGCCAAGGGCCCGTAGAGTCGGGGGGTCCCCTTAACACTGAAGCTTTCTTT
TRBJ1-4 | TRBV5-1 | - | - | CASSLDSGVNKKLFF | TGCGCCAGCAGCTTGGATTCGGGGGTTAATAAAAAACTGTTTTTT
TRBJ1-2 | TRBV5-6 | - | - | CASSKDSGYTF | TGTGCCAGCAGCAAGGACAGCGGCTACACCTTC
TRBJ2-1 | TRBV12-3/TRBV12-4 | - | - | CASSLAARNEQFF | TGTGCCAGCAGTTTAGCGGCACGAAATGAGCAGTTCTTC
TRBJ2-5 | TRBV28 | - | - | CASTTQGRGKETQYF | TGTGCCAGCACCACACAGGGTAGGGGCAAAGAGACCCAGTACTTC
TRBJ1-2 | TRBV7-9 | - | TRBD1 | CASSLAVGTGRSIGGYTF | TGTGCCAGCAGCTTAGCGGTGGGGACAGGCCGATCGATCGGTGGCTACACCTTC
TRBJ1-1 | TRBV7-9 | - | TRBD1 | CASSFGDRGNTEAFF | TGTGCCAGCAGCTTTGGGGACAGGGGAAACACTGAAGCTTTCTTT
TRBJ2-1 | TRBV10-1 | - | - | CASSESGRGVNEQFF | TGCGCCAGCAGTGAGTCTGGGAGGGGGGTAAATGAGCAGTTCTTC
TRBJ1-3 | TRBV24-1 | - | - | CATSDRRHVSGNTIYF | TGTGCCACCAGTGATCGCCGACACGTCTCTGGAAACACCATATATTTT
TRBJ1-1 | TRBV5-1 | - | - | CASRPQGLGEAFF | TGCGCCAGCAGACCACAGGGATTGGGTGAAGCTTTCTTT
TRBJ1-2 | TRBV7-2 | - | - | CASSDRGGTPNYGYTF | TGTGCCAGCAGCGACCGGGGAGGGACTCCTAACTATGGCTACACCTTC
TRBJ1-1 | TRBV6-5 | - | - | CASRSGNWHTEAFF | TGTGCCAGCAGAAGCGGGAACTGGCACACTGAAGCTTTCTTT
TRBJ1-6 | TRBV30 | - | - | CACETRSSPLHF | TGTGCCTGTGAGACAAGGTCCTCACCCCTCCACTTT
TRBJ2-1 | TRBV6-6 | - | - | CASSYSQVNNEQFF | TGTGCCAGCAGTTACTCCCAGGTAAACAATGAGCAGTTCTTC
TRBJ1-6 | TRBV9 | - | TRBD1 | CASSVQQGNSPLHF | TGTGCCAGCAGCGTACAACAGGGGAATTCACCCCTCCACTTT
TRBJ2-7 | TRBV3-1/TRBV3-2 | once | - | CASSQAGSYEQYF | TGTGCCAGCAGCCAAGCAGGCTCCTACGAGCAGTACTTC
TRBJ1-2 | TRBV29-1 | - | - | CSVETAGGYTF | TGCAGCGTTGAGACGGCAGGTGGCTACACCTTC
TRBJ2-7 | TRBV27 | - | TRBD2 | CASRGAGAVYEQYF | TGTGCCAGCAGGGGAGCGGGAGCGGTCTACGAGCAGTACTTC
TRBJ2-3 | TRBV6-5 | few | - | CASRRGLWVDTQYF | TGTGCCAGCAGGAGAGGACTGTGGGTAGATACGCAGTATTTT
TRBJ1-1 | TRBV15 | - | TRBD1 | CATSRAGQGNTEAFF | TGTGCCACCAGCAGAGCCGGACAGGGGAACACTGAAGCTTTCTTT
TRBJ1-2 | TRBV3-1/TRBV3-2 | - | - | CASSQDHYRAYGYTF | TGTGCCAGCAGCCAAGACCACTACAGGGCCTATGGCTACACCTTC